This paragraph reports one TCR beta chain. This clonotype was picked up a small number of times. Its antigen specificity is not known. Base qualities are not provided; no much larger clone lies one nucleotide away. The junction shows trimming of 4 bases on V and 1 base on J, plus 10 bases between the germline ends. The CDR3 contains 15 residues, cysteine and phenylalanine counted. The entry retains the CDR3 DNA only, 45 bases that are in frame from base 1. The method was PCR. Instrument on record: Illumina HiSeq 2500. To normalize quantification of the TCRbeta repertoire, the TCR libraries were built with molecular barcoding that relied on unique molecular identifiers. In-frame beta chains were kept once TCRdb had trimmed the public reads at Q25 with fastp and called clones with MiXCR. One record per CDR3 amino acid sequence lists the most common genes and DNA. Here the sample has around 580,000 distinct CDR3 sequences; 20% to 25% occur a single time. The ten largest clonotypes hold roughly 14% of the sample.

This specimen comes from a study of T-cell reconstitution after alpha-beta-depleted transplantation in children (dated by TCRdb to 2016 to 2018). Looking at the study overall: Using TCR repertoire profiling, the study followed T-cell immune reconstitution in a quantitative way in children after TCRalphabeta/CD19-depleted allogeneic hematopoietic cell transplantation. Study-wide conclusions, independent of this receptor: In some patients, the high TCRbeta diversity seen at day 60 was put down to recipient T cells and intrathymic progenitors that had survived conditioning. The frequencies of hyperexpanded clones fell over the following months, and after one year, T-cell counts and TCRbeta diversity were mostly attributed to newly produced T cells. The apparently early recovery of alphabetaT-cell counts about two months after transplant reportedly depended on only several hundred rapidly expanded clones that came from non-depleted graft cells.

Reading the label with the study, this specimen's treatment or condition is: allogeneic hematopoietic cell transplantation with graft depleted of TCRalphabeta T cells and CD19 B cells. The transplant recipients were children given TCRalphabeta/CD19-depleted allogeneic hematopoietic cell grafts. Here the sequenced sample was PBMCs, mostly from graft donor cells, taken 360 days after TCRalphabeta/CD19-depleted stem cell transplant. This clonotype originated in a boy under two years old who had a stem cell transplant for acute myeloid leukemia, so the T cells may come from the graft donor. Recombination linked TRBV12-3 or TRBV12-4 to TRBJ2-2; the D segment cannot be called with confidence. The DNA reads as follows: TGTGCCAGCAGTTACCTTATTTTGAACACCGGGGAGCTGTTTTTT. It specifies CASSYLILNTGELFF.